Presented here are 13 T cell receptor beta chains from one specimen sequenced in a study of T cells in localized non-small cell lung cancer. Clones were read by immunoSEQ multiplex PCR, and TCRdb kept only the in-frame ones, dropping some. The sample carries about 26,000 clones, around 93% recorded once. The sample in question was peripheral blood, obtained before any cancer treatment. The receptors come from a female donor of 60 years or more with stage II squamous cell lung carcinoma.

This chain links TRBV13 with TRBJ2-5; D gene uncertain. This CDR3 comprises 15 residues. The germline V and J ends were trimmed by 0 bases and 5 bases, with 13 bases remaining between them. Germline V gives CDR1 PRHDT, CDR2 FYEKMQ (reference sequence). In DNA form, the CDR3 reads TGTGCCAGCAGCTTAGGTTCTCTTAAGGAGGAGACCCAGTACTTC. This encodes CASSLGSLKEETQYF.

The rearrangement links TRBV7-9 to TRBJ2-5, with 8 bases that match TRBD1. The germline V gene has CDR1 SEHNR and CDR2 FQNEAQ (reference sequence). The junction had 9 bases not matched to a gene; V was cut back by 8 bases and J by 1 base. The CDR3 covers 15 residues. The CDR3 DNA is TGTGCCAGCGAAAAACAGGGGGTTGGCCAAGAGACCCAGTACTTC. As protein: CASEKQGVGQETQYF.

The gene calls are TRBV19 and TRBJ1-6, with unresolved D. CDR1 and CDR2 from the germline V gene are LNHDA and SQIVND (reference sequence). There are 13 residues in the CDR3. Trimming stripped 2 bases from V and 8 bases from J, with 7 bases between. The CDR3 coding sequence is TGTGCCAGTAGTATAAGTTCAGATTCACCCCTCCACTTT. Residues: CASSISSDSPLHF.

The chain couples TRBV5-1 to TRBJ2-5; TRBD2 matches at 7 bases. Germline CDR1 and CDR2: SGHRS and YFSETQ. Trimming took 0 bases from V and 1 from J; bases not matched to a gene: 3. The CDR3 has 15 amino acids. CDR3 in DNA: TGCGCCAGCAGCTTGGTGTCGGGGGGCCAAGAGACCCAGTACTTC. It encodes CASSLVSGGQETQYF.

This rearrangement joins TRBV5-6 to TRBJ1-1; 7 bases agree with TRBD1. Looked up from germline, CDR1 is SGHDT and CDR2 is YYEEEE. The CDR3 consists of 15 residues. The trim removed 1 base at V and 0 bases at J, leaving 3 bases unmatched. The CDR3 protein is CASSLLGQLNTEAFF. CDR3 nucleotide sequence: TGTGCCAGCAGCTTGTTGGGACAGTTGAACACTGAAGCTTTCTTT. Combining the CDR3 with reference TRBV5-6 and TRBJ1-1 gives the whole variable domain DAGVTQSPTHLIKTRGQQVTLRCSPKSGHDTVSWYQQALGQGPQFIFQYYEEEERQRGNFPDRFSGHQFPNYSSELNVNALLLGDSALYLCASSLLGQLNTEAFFGQGTRLTVV.

The chain recombines TRBV5-1 with TRBJ2-7, with TRBD2 identical over 9 bases. Germline assignment: CDR1 SGHRS and CDR2 YFSETQ. The CDR3 spans 15 residues. V lost 4 bases, J lost 3 bases, and 8 bases stayed unmatched. CDR3 in DNA: TGCGCCAGCAGCCGGGTGTCGACTAGCGGCTACGAGCAGTACTTC. Residues: CASSRVSTSGYEQYF.

The chain is built from TRBV10-3 and TRBJ2-5; TRBD2 agrees at 11 bases. The CDR3 contains 16 residues. Germline values: CDR1 ENHRY, CDR2 SYGVKD. Unmatched junction bases numbered 9, after V lost 4 bases and J lost 5 bases. CDR3 loop: CAISAGTSGLRETQYF. DNA of the CDR3: TGTGCCATCAGTGCCGGGACTAGCGGTCTCAGGGAGACCCAGTACTTC.

The rearrangement links TRBV5-6 to TRBJ2-3, with TRBD2 matching 12 bases. CDR1 is SGHDT and CDR2 is YYEEEE in the germline V gene. V shed 3 bases, J shed 0 bases, and the junction held 8 bases outside the gene matches. This CDR3 contains 18 residues. In DNA form, the CDR3 reads TGTGCCAGCAGCTCCAGGACTAGCGGGGTTTCTAGCACAGATACGCAGTATTTT. Encoded protein: CASSSRTSGVSSTDTQYF. Filled out from reference TRBV5-6 and TRBJ2-3, the complete variable domain reads DAGVTQSPTHLIKTRGQQVTLRCSPKSGHDTVSWYQQALGQGPQFIFQYYEEEERQRGNFPDRFSGHQFPNYSSELNVNALLLGDSALYLCASSSRTSGVSSTDTQYFGPGTRLTVL.

The chain couples TRBV28 to TRBJ2-2; D is possibly TRBD2 (5 bases). Germline CDR1 is MDHEN and CDR2 is SYDVKM. The CDR3 covers 14 residues. The V end lost 6 bases, the J end lost 7 bases, and 15 bases lay between the germline ends. In DNA, the CDR3 is TGTGCCAGCAGCCTAAGTATTCGGGGCGGGGAGCTGTTTTTT. As protein: CASSLSIRGGELFF.

This rearrangement joins TRBV27 to TRBJ2-5; TRBD2 aligns across 9 bases. This CDR3 region has 15 residues. From germline, CDR1 is MNHEY and CDR2 SMNVEV (reference sequence). Germline trimming cut 8 bases from V and 1 base from J; bases unmatched to any gene: 8. The DNA of the CDR3 is TGTGCCAGCCGCCGACTAGCGGACCCCCAAGAGACCCAGTACTTC. Its protein is CASRRLADPQETQYF.

This chain connects TRBV4-3 to TRBJ2-3; TRBD1 is a possible D gene (6 bases). Per germline, CDR1 LGHNA and CDR2 YSLEER. The ends were cut back, 1 base at V and 4 bases at J, with 15 bases in the middle. This CDR3 is built from 16 residues. The CDR3 DNA is TGCGCCAGCAGCCAAGGCCAATTCAGGGGCGCAGATACGCAGTATTTT. This sequence encodes CASSQGQFRGADTQYF.

The chain carries TRBV28 and TRBJ2-3; 10 bases agree with TRBD2. The CDR3 is 15 residues long. Trimming cost V 5 bases and J 4 bases; bases outside gene matches: 6. In germline, CDR1 is MDHEN, CDR2 SYDVKM. The CDR3 here is CASSLAGAKSDTQYF. CDR3 nucleotides: TGTGCCAGCAGTCTAGCGGGGGCCAAGTCAGATACGCAGTATTTT. Drawing the rest from reference TRBV28 and TRBJ2-3, the complete variable domain is DVKVTQSSRYLVKRTGEKVFLECVQDMDHENMFWYRQDPGLGLRLIYFSYDVKMKEKGDIPEGYSVSREKKERFSLILESASTNQTSMYLCASSLAGAKSDTQYFGPGTRLTVL.

This clone was counted a single time. The rearrangement joins TRBV6-5 to TRBJ1-2; tentatively, D is TRBD1 (6 bases). Trimming removed 6 bases at V and 5 bases at J, with 10 bases between. The CDR3 runs to 12 residues. Germline CDR1 and CDR2: MNHEY and SVGAGI. The CDR3 nucleotides read TGTGCCAGCAGACCGAGGGGGTATGGCTACACCTTC. This codes for CASRPRGYGYTF.